This TCR beta chain was profiled in a study of blood T cell repertoires in COVID-19. Original methodology: Reference gene primer amplification in the assay estimated nucleated cell counts. Here immunoSEQ multiplex PCR was the method, and the copy in TCRdb shows in-frame clones only, minus some. V and J calls and clone size are as listed in that table; D and trimming were resolved from the DNA. The sample carries tens of thousands of clones, around four fifths recorded once. This CDR3 region has 16 residues. Trimming took off 0 bases at V and 0 bases at J, with 9 bases between the two ends. Germline CDR1 SGHTA, CDR2 FQGNSA.

The V and J genes are TRBV7-2 and TRBJ1-3, with D uncertain. Sample: peripheral blood. This TCR came from a man aged 50-60 years with active COVID-19. CDR3 DNA: TGTGCCAGCAGCTTAGCGACCGGGTTCTCTGGAAACACCATATATTTT. This sequence encodes CASSLATGFSGNTIYF.